This T cell receptor (beta chain) was found in a study of cytomegalovirus exposure and HLA in healthy donors. CDR1 is SGDLS, CDR2 YYNGEE, per germline. There are 15 residues in the CDR3. V lost 4 bases to trimming and J lost 4 bases, with 15 bases between them. Study-level results: It was found in a later analysis that first-cohort TCR clusters tended to co-occur in the approximately 130 validation repertoires.

Method: immunoSEQ multiplex PCR; TCRdb's copy keeps in-frame clones and lacks some. The sample contains roughly 150,000 clones, just under 85% of which appear only once. Remarks on this clone: Its target is unknown.

Sequenced material: PBMCs. This sequence originates from a man aged 30 to 45 in good health and CMV-seropositive. The chain is built from TRBV9 and TRBJ2-1; tentatively, D is TRBD1 (7 bases). The CDR3 region is CASSPPQGGYNEQFF. The CDR3 DNA is TGTGCCAGCAGCCCTCCCCAGGGGGGATACAATGAGCAGTTCTTC.